This T cell receptor beta chain was recorded in a study of T cell changes during pregnancy in multiple sclerosis. This clone was detected only once. The data were produced by immunoSEQ multiplex PCR, yet TCRdb's version contains in-frame clones alone and is incomplete. The sample carries about 29,000 clones, around 91% recorded once. The receptor was derived from a female donor with multiple sclerosis, enrolled in a pregnancy study. Here the sequenced sample was CD8+ T cells from peripheral blood mononuclear cells, taken after pregnancy.

CDR3: CSVQGGPSGDYNEQFF. The CDR3 nucleotides read TGCAGCGTACAGGGGGGACCTAGCGGGGACTACAATGAGCAGTTCTTC. The chain joins TRBV29-1 to TRBJ2-1, with D tentatively TRBD2 (9 bases). This CDR3 region has 16 residues. Trimming cost V 6 bases and J 3 bases, with 21 bases left between them. Looked up from germline, CDR1 is SQVTM and CDR2 is ANQGSEA.